This T cell receptor beta chain is drawn from a study of blood T cell repertoires in COVID-19. Germline V gene data show CDR1 as SNHLY and CDR2 as FYNNEI. The CDR3 extends over 14 amino acids. Trimming removed 2 bases from V and 0 bases from J, with 5 bases in between. The participants were between about 18 and 89 years old and came from about two dozen US areas. Cohort allocation depended upon clinical history that participants reported. For recovered donors of Cohort 3, there were two negative PCRs, clearance, or symptom resolution. In the authors' methods: Scientists estimated how many nucleated cells there were by amplifying reference gene primers. Produced via immunoSEQ multiplex PCR; TCRdb's table is partial and in-frame only. Clone size and V and J calls were adopted from that table, with D and trimming inferred from the DNA. The table lists under 200,000 clones, approximately 82% of them singletons.

The receptor was isolated from a man aged 55 to 70 who had recovered from COVID-19. Sequencing was carried out using PBMCs or T cells enriched from blood (not recorded which). This chain links TRBV2 with TRBJ1-5; unclear D gene. The CDR3 bases are TGTGCCAGCAGTGAAAATCGTAGCAATCAGCCCCAGCATTTT. Protein: CASSENRSNQPQHF.